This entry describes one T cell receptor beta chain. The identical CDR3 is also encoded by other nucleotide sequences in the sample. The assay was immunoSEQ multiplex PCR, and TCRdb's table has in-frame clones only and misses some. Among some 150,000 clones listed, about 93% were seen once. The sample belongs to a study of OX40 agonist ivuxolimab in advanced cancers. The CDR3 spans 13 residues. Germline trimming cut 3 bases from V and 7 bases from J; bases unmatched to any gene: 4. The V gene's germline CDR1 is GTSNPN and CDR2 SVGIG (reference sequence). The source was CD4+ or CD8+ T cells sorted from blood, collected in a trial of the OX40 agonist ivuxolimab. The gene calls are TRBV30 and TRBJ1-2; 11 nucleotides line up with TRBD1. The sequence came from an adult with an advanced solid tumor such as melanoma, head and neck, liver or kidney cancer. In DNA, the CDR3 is TGTGCCTGGAGGTGGGGGACAGGGGGTGGCTACACCTTC. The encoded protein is CAWRWGTGGGYTF. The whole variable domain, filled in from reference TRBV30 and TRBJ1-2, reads SQTIHQWPATLVQPVGSPLSLECTVEGTSNPNLYWYRQAAGRGLQLLFYSVGIGQISSEVPQNLSASRPQDRQFILSSKKLLLSDSGFYLCAWRWGTGGGYTFGSGTRLTVV.